The T cell receptor beta chain under discussion was sequenced for a study of blood T cell repertoires in COVID-19. As for the study in general: Specimens from acute and convalescent COVID-19 originated in the United States, Italy and Spain.

From germline, CDR1 is SQVTM and CDR2 ANQGSEA. The V gene end was trimmed by 4 bases and the J gene end by 0 bases; junction bases not matched to a gene: 2. The CDR3 sequence is 14 residues long. The repertoire was sequenced with immunoSEQ multiplex PCR; TCRdb's copy has only in-frame clones and lacks some. Of fewer than 200,000 clones listed, around 93% are singletons. Sequencing input: peripheral blood. The clonotype was recovered from a man aged 25-45 years with COVID-19, enrolled during active disease. The V and J genes are TRBV29-1 and TRBJ2-1, with 8 bases lining up with TRBD2. The CDR3 sequence is CSVGGGTSYNEQFF. CDR3 DNA: TGCAGCGTTGGCGGGGGGACCTCCTACAATGAGCAGTTCTTC.